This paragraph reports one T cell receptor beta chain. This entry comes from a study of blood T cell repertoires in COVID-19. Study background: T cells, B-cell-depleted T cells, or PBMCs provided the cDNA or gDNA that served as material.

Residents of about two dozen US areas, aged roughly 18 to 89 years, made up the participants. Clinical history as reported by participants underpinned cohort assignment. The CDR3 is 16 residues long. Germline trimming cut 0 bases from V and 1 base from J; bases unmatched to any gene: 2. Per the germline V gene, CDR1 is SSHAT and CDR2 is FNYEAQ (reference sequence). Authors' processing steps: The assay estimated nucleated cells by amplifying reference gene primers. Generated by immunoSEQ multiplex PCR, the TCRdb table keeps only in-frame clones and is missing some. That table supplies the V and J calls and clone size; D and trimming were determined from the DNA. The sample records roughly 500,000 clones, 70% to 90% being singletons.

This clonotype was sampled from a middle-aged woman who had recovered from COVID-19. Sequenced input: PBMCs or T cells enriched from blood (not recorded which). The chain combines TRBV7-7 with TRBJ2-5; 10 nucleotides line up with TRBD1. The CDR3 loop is CASSLARTGGQETQYF. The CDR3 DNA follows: TGTGCCAGCAGCTTAGCCCGGACAGGGGGCCAAGAGACCCAGTACTTC.